These T cell receptor beta chains were read from a single sample in a study of shared clonotypes between healthy human individuals. The method was immunoSEQ multiplex PCR; TCRdb's version includes in-frame clones alone and lacks a portion of them. The data contain roughly 1,000,000 clones, about 84% of them seen just once; the ten biggest clones take up around 0.6%. The sample taken for sequencing was memory CD4+ T cells from PBMCs. The source is a man between 18 and 35 years old in good health. Some clones in this sample may be carry-over from other donors' samples. Each CDR3 is given with its conserved first and last residue. Fields, in order: clone size, D gene, V gene, J gene, CDR3 DNA, CDR3 protein. A D gene is named only where the DNA matches it firmly. Clone sizes are given selectively: once, few, many, or a class where the clone is expanded.

clone_size: NA
d_call: NA
v_call: TRBV4-3
j_call: TRBJ2-2
cdr3_nt: TGCGCCAGCAGCCTTGAGGGGACCCCGTTATCTAACACCGGGGAGCTGTTTTTT
cdr3_aa: CASSLEGTPLSNTGELFF

clone_size: NA
d_call: NA
v_call: TRBV2
j_call: TRBJ2-1
cdr3_nt: TGTGCCAGCAGTGAAGGGTCCGCAAGAAATGAGCAGTTCTTC
cdr3_aa: CASSEGSARNEQFF

clone_size: NA
d_call: NA
v_call: TRBV28
j_call: TRBJ2-5
cdr3_nt: TGTGCCAGCCTTGTCCAAGAGACCCAGTACTTC
cdr3_aa: CASLVQETQYF

clone_size: NA
d_call: NA
v_call: TRBV2
j_call: TRBJ1-1
cdr3_nt: TGTGCCAGCAACCTGGACAGGAACACTGAAGCTTTCTTT
cdr3_aa: CASNLDRNTEAFF

clone_size: once
d_call: NA
v_call: TRBV28
j_call: TRBJ1-2
cdr3_nt: TGTGCCAGCAGTCCCGGGGGGGCTCCTTATGGCTACACCTTC
cdr3_aa: CASSPGGAPYGYTF

clone_size: few
d_call: NA
v_call: TRBV18
j_call: TRBJ2-5
cdr3_nt: TGTGCCAGCTCAATCAGGGCGAAAGAGACCCAGTACTTC
cdr3_aa: CASSIRAKETQYF

clone_size: NA
d_call: TRBD1
v_call: TRBV28
j_call: TRBJ2-7
cdr3_nt: TGTGCCAGCAGTAAACCGGGGACAGGGGTGTACGAGCAGTACTTC
cdr3_aa: CASSKPGTGVYEQYF

clone_size: NA
d_call: NA
v_call: TRBV4-3
j_call: TRBJ2-7
cdr3_nt: TGCGCCAGCAGCCAAGGGTTCGGTCCCTCCTACGAGCAGTACTTC
cdr3_aa: CASSQGFGPSYEQYF

clone_size: once
d_call: TRBD1
v_call: TRBV5-1
j_call: TRBJ1-2
cdr3_nt: TGCGCCAGCAGCTCCGAGACAGGGTTCTATGGCTACACCTTC
cdr3_aa: CASSSETGFYGYTF

clone_size: NA
d_call: NA
v_call: TRBV11-2
j_call: TRBJ2-3
cdr3_nt: TGTGCCAGCAGCTTAGGGTGGGGCCGAACCGAGGGCACAGATACGCAGTATTTT
cdr3_aa: CASSLGWGRTEGTDTQYF

clone_size: NA
d_call: TRBD2
v_call: TRBV28
j_call: TRBJ2-1
cdr3_nt: TGTGCCAGCAGTTTCCCTAGCGGGAGTAGGAATGAGCAGTTCTTC
cdr3_aa: CASSFPSGSRNEQFF

clone_size: NA
d_call: TRBD2
v_call: TRBV4-3
j_call: TRBJ2-3
cdr3_nt: TGCGCCAGCAGCCAAGATTTTACCTATAGCGGGAGATCCGATACGCAGTATTTT
cdr3_aa: CASSQDFTYSGRSDTQYF

clone_size: NA
d_call: NA
v_call: TRBV25-1
j_call: TRBJ1-4
cdr3_nt: TGTGCCAGCAGTGTTGCGGGTGCTAATGAAAAACTGTTTTTT
cdr3_aa: CASSVAGANEKLFF

clone_size: NA
d_call: NA
v_call: TRBV29-1
j_call: TRBJ2-3
cdr3_nt: TGCAGCGTCCGCCCCTCAAGAACCACAGATACGCAGTATTTT
cdr3_aa: CSVRPSRTTDTQYF

clone_size: NA
d_call: NA
v_call: TRBV28
j_call: TRBJ1-5
cdr3_nt: TGTGCCAGCTTCGCTCGCAATCAGCCCCAGCATTTT
cdr3_aa: CASFARNQPQHF

clone_size: NA
d_call: NA
v_call: TRBV5-5
j_call: TRBJ2-7
cdr3_nt: TGTGCCAGCAGCTTGCAGAGGAGGCCCTACGAGCAGTACTTC
cdr3_aa: CASSLQRRPYEQYF

clone_size: NA
d_call: NA
v_call: TRBV28
j_call: TRBJ2-5
cdr3_nt: TGTGCCAGCAGTTTAGGCGGGTTGTACCAAGAGACCCAGTACTTC
cdr3_aa: CASSLGGLYQETQYF

clone_size: NA
d_call: NA
v_call: TRBV11-2
j_call: TRBJ2-5
cdr3_nt: TGTGCCAGCAGAATCATAGCGGAAGAGACCCAGTACTTC
cdr3_aa: CASRIIAEETQYF

clone_size: NA
d_call: NA
v_call: TRBV19
j_call: TRBJ1-2
cdr3_nt: TGTGCCAGTAGTATAGGCGCCCATTATGGCTACACCTTC
cdr3_aa: CASSIGAHYGYTF

clone_size: NA
d_call: NA
v_call: TRBV29-1
j_call: TRBJ2-3
cdr3_nt: TGCAGCGTTGAGATGCGTTCCCGTAGCACAGATACGCAGTATTTT
cdr3_aa: CSVEMRSRSTDTQYF

clone_size: NA
d_call: NA
v_call: TRBV18
j_call: TRBJ2-1
cdr3_nt: TGTGCCAGCTCACTAGGGCCGTCCTCCTACAATGAGCAGTTCTTC
cdr3_aa: CASSLGPSSYNEQFF

clone_size: NA
d_call: NA
v_call: TRBV10-1
j_call: TRBJ2-1
cdr3_nt: TGCGCCAGCAGCCTAGGAGGGGTGATGGACAATGAGCAGTTCTTC
cdr3_aa: CASSLGGVMDNEQFF

clone_size: NA
d_call: TRBD1
v_call: TRBV7-6
j_call: TRBJ2-3
cdr3_nt: TGTGCCAGCAGCGCCGCAGGGACAGGCACAGATACGCAGTATTTT
cdr3_aa: CASSAAGTGTDTQYF

clone_size: NA
d_call: NA
v_call: TRBV10-3
j_call: TRBJ1-3
cdr3_nt: TGTGCCATCAGGGGGCCGGGAAACACCATATATTTT
cdr3_aa: CAIRGPGNTIYF

clone_size: NA
d_call: TRBD2
v_call: TRBV5-1
j_call: TRBJ2-5
cdr3_nt: TGCGCCAGCAGCACAACTAGCGGGAGGGCCAAAGAGACCCAGTACTTC
cdr3_aa: CASSTTSGRAKETQYF

clone_size: NA
d_call: TRBD2
v_call: TRBV7-2
j_call: TRBJ2-1
cdr3_nt: TGTGCCAGCAGCCGCAAAATCGCTAGCGGGAGGGTTGAATACAATGAGCAGTTCTTC
cdr3_aa: CASSRKIASGRVEYNEQFF

clone_size: NA
d_call: NA
v_call: TRBV28
j_call: TRBJ1-3
cdr3_nt: TGTGCCAGCCTACCGCCGAAGGGGGGGCGCTCTGGAAACACCATATATTTT
cdr3_aa: CASLPPKGGRSGNTIYF

clone_size: NA
d_call: TRBD1
v_call: TRBV5-8
j_call: TRBJ1-2
cdr3_nt: TGTGCCAGCAGCCACCTCGGACAGGCTGCTAACTATGGCTACACCTTC
cdr3_aa: CASSHLGQAANYGYTF

clone_size: NA
d_call: TRBD1
v_call: TRBV5-8
j_call: TRBJ2-4
cdr3_nt: TGTGCCAGCAGCCTCGTTGGGACAGCCGGTGGCTGGAACATTCAGTACTTC
cdr3_aa: CASSLVGTAGGWNIQYF

clone_size: NA
d_call: NA
v_call: TRBV6-5
j_call: TRBJ2-7
cdr3_nt: TGTGCCAGCAGTTACGGATCCGGGGCCTACGAGCAGTACTTC
cdr3_aa: CASSYGSGAYEQYF

clone_size: NA
d_call: NA
v_call: TRBV14
j_call: TRBJ1-2
cdr3_nt: TGTGCCAGCAGCCAAGTGCGAACAGGTTTCTATGGCTACACCTTC
cdr3_aa: CASSQVRTGFYGYTF

clone_size: few
d_call: NA
v_call: TRBV19
j_call: TRBJ1-1
cdr3_nt: TGTGCCAGTAGTGTAGCCGGGACGTCAAACGCTGAAGCTTTCTTT
cdr3_aa: CASSVAGTSNAEAFF

clone_size: NA
d_call: NA
v_call: TRBV11-2
j_call: TRBJ2-2
cdr3_nt: TGTGCCAGCAGCCGGCTTGTTGGGAGCACCGGGGAGCTGTTTTTT
cdr3_aa: CASSRLVGSTGELFF

clone_size: NA
d_call: TRBD2
v_call: TRBV11-3
j_call: TRBJ2-2
cdr3_nt: TGTGCCAGCAGCTCGGGGACTAGCGCCGGGGAGCTGTTTTTT
cdr3_aa: CASSSGTSAGELFF

clone_size: NA
d_call: TRBD1
v_call: TRBV5-1
j_call: TRBJ2-5
cdr3_nt: TGCGCCAGCAGCAACCCACAGGGGTTAGAGACCCAGTACTTC
cdr3_aa: CASSNPQGLETQYF

clone_size: NA
d_call: NA
v_call: TRBV7-9
j_call: TRBJ2-5
cdr3_nt: TGTGCCAGCAGCTTATTTAGCGGCCAAGAGACCCAGTACTTC
cdr3_aa: CASSLFSGQETQYF